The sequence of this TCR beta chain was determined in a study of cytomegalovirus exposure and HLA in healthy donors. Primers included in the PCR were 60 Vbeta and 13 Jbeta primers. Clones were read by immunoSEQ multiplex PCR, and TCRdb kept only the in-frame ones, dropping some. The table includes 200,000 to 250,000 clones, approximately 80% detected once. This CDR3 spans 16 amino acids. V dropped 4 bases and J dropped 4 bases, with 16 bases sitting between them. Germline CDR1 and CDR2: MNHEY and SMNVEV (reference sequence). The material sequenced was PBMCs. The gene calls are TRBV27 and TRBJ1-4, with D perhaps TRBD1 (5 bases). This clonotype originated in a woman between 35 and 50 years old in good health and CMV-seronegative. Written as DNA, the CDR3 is TGTGCCAGCAGTTCCTTTAGTGGGGGGGTTAATGAAAAACTGTTTTTT. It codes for CASSSFSGGVNEKLFF. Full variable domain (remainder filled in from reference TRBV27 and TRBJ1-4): EAQVTQNPRYLITVTGKKLTVTCSQNMNHEYMSWYRQDPGLGLRQIYYSMNVEVTDKGDVPEGYKVSRKEKRNFPLILESPSPNQTSLYFCASSSFSGGVNEKLFFGSGTQLSVL.